These T cell receptor beta chains were read from a single sample in a study of identical twins. TCRdb re-called the 5' RACE reads through MiXCR, storing one row per CDR3 protein. The sample includes some 660,000 distinct CDR3 sequences, under 9% of them seen just once. These same records also appear under a second study, on yellow fever vaccine responses in identical twins.

The sample taken for sequencing was PBMCs. Receptors were obtained from a woman aged 18 to 35 in good health. CDR3s include the opening cysteine and the closing phenylalanine or tryptophan. D genes are given only for firm matches. Part of the rows lack a size; the others show once, few, many or a class for expanded clones.

V: TRBV29-1
size: few
D: .
J: TRBJ1-1
DNA: TGCAGCGTTGAAGGAGGCAAGGGTCACGATTTGAACACTGAAGCTTTCTTT
CDR3: CSVEGGKGHDLNTEAFF

V: TRBV4-1
size: .
D: .
J: TRBJ1-4
DNA: TGCGCCAGCAGCCAAGATGGCAGGAGTAGAACTAATGAAAAACTGTTTTTT
CDR3: CASSQDGRSRTNEKLFF

V: TRBV18
size: few
D: TRBD1
J: TRBJ1-1
DNA: TGTGCCAGCTCACCAGGGACAGGGGGCTGGGGCACTGAAGCTTTCTTT
CDR3: CASSPGTGGWGTEAFF

V: TRBV4-2
size: many
D: .
J: TRBJ2-3
DNA: TGTGCCAGCAGCCAAGATTACCTAGCCTTAGGTTTCGATACGCAGTATTTT
CDR3: CASSQDYLALGFDTQYF

V: TRBV6-4
size: few
D: .
J: TRBJ2-2
DNA: TGTGCCAGCAGTGACTCCGAGGGGGGGATCGGGGAGCTGTTTTTT
CDR3: CASSDSEGGIGELFF

V: TRBV24-1
size: .
D: TRBD1
J: TRBJ2-2
DNA: TGTGCCACCACCGGGCCGGGGACAGGGAACACCGGGGAGCTGTTTTTT
CDR3: CATTGPGTGNTGELFF

V: TRBV6-2/TRBV6-3
size: few
D: .
J: TRBJ2-5
DNA: TGTGCCAGCAGTAACCCGGGACCATGGGAGACCCAGTACTTC
CDR3: CASSNPGPWETQYF

V: TRBV24-1
size: .
D: .
J: TRBJ2-7
DNA: TGTGCCACCAGTGATTCGGTAGGGGGCGAGCAGTACTTC
CDR3: CATSDSVGGEQYF

V: TRBV5-1
size: .
D: TRBD1
J: TRBJ2-5
DNA: TGCGCCAGCAGTCCACAGGGGGCACCCCAAGAGACCCAGTACTTC
CDR3: CASSPQGAPQETQYF

V: TRBV4-1
size: .
D: .
J: TRBJ2-1
DNA: TGCGCCAGCAGCCAAGTTGGAGGGGGTAGAGGCGAGCAGTTCTTC
CDR3: CASSQVGGGRGEQFF

V: TRBV11-2
size: .
D: .
J: TRBJ2-5
DNA: TGTGCCAGCAGCTTAAGGGCCAAGACAGGCCCTAAACCGGGGACCCAGTACTTC
CDR3: CASSLRAKTGPKPGTQYF

V: TRBV6-2/TRBV6-3
size: many
D: TRBD2
J: TRBJ2-1
DNA: TGTGCCAGCCGGGCTAGCGGGGGCCGGGGGAATGAGCAGTTCTTC
CDR3: CASRASGGRGNEQFF

V: TRBV20-1
size: .
D: TRBD2
J: TRBJ2-1
DNA: TGCAGTGCCCTCGCCGGGACTAGCAATGAGCAGTTCTTC
CDR3: CSALAGTSNEQFF

V: TRBV7-6
size: .
D: .
J: TRBJ1-3
DNA: TGTGCCAGCAGCTTAAGTGCCGGGACCGCCGGATTTATATATTTT
CDR3: CASSLSAGTAGFIYF

V: TRBV29-1
size: few
D: .
J: TRBJ2-1
DNA: TGCAGCGTTGTCCAGGGGAGCAATGAGCAGTTCTTC
CDR3: CSVVQGSNEQFF

V: TRBV12-3/TRBV12-4
size: .
D: TRBD2
J: TRBJ2-7
DNA: TGTGCCAGCAGTCCGAGACTAGCGGGTGTACGGTACGAGCAGTACTTC
CDR3: CASSPRLAGVRYEQYF

V: TRBV29-1
size: .
D: .
J: TRBJ1-1
DNA: TGCAGCGCCCGAGTTTATACTGAAGCTTTCTTT
CDR3: CSARVYTEAFF

V: TRBV2
size: .
D: .
J: TRBJ2-3
DNA: TGTGCCAGCAGTGAAATAGGGCTAGAGATTAGCACAGATACGCAGTATTTT
CDR3: CASSEIGLEISTDTQYF

V: TRBV24-1
size: .
D: .
J: TRBJ2-2
DNA: TGTGCCACGGCCGGGCAGGTCACCGGGGAGCTGTTTTTT
CDR3: CATAGQVTGELFF

V: TRBV12-3/TRBV12-4
size: few
D: .
J: TRBJ2-7
DNA: TGTGCCAGCACTACAGGGATCGAGCAGTACTTC
CDR3: CASTTGIEQYF

V: TRBV6-1
size: .
D: .
J: TRBJ2-6
DNA: TGTGCCACGCTCAGGGCCGCTGGGGCCAACGTCCTGACTTTC
CDR3: CATLRAAGANVLTF

V: TRBV7-9
size: .
D: .
J: TRBJ2-7
DNA: TGTGCCGGGGGTGGACAACCCTACGAGCAGTACTTC
CDR3: CAGGGQPYEQYF

V: TRBV29-1
size: many
D: TRBD1
J: TRBJ1-2
DNA: TGCAGCGTTGAAGACAGGGGGGTCTATGGCTACACCTTC
CDR3: CSVEDRGVYGYTF

V: TRBV2
size: many
D: .
J: TRBJ1-1
DNA: TGTGCCAGCAGTGATCTCCGGGGTACTGAAGCTTTCTTT
CDR3: CASSDLRGTEAFF

V: TRBV12-3/TRBV12-4
size: many
D: TRBD1
J: TRBJ1-2
DNA: TGTGCCAGCAGTATTCCCGGGACAGGGGGCGTGGATGGCTACACCTTC
CDR3: CASSIPGTGGVDGYTF

V: TRBV7-2
size: few
D: TRBD2
J: TRBJ2-3
DNA: TGTGCCAGCAGCTTAGCAGTAGGGAGGGGAGATACGCAGTATTTT
CDR3: CASSLAVGRGDTQYF

V: TRBV11-2
size: many
D: TRBD2
J: TRBJ2-3
DNA: TGTGCCAGCAGCCTAGCGGGAGTTATCACAGATACGCAGTATTTT
CDR3: CASSLAGVITDTQYF

V: TRBV20-1
size: .
D: TRBD2
J: TRBJ2-2
DNA: TGCAGTGCTAGGCCCGCGAGCGGGAGGGTCATGACCGGGGAGCTGTTTTTT
CDR3: CSARPASGRVMTGELFF

V: TRBV20-1
size: few
D: .
J: TRBJ2-6
DNA: TGCAGTGCTCTCGGATTCAGCTCTGGGGCCAACGTCCTGACTTTC
CDR3: CSALGFSSGANVLTF

V: TRBV5-1
size: many
D: TRBD1
J: TRBJ2-7
DNA: TGCGCCAGCAGCCAAGGGACAGGTGGACCTTCATCCTACGAGCAGTACTTC
CDR3: CASSQGTGGPSSYEQYF

V: TRBV20-1
size: .
D: TRBD2
J: TRBJ2-7
DNA: TGCAGTGCCAGGACTAGCCGGACATCCTACGAGCAGTACTTC
CDR3: CSARTSRTSYEQYF

V: TRBV6-4
size: once
D: TRBD1
J: TRBJ2-7
DNA: TGTGCCAGCCGGGACAGTACCGCGGAGCAGTACTTC
CDR3: CASRDSTAEQYF

V: TRBV4-2
size: few
D: .
J: TRBJ2-1
DNA: TGTGCCAGCAGCCGACCGGGACTGGACCTCTCGGAGCAGTTCTTC
CDR3: CASSRPGLDLSEQFF

V: TRBV5-1
size: .
D: .
J: TRBJ2-6
DNA: TGCGCCAGCAGCGGCGACAGCAGCTCTGGGGCCAACGTCCTGACTTTC
CDR3: CASSGDSSSGANVLTF

V: TRBV5-1
size: .
D: .
J: TRBJ1-2
DNA: TGCGCCAGCAGCTTGGATACGGCGGGCTATGGCTACACCTTC
CDR3: CASSLDTAGYGYTF

V: TRBV7-2
size: many
D: .
J: TRBJ1-1
DNA: TGTGCCAGCAGCCTAATGAACACTGAAGCTTTCTTT
CDR3: CASSLMNTEAFF

V: TRBV27
size: .
D: TRBD1
J: TRBJ2-7
DNA: TGTGCCAGCAGCCTGACAGGGGCCCCGTTCGAGCAGTACTTC
CDR3: CASSLTGAPFEQYF

V: TRBV10-3
size: few
D: TRBD2
J: TRBJ2-7
DNA: TGTGCCACCCTTAGCGGGGGGGCGTTCGAGCAGTACTTC
CDR3: CATLSGGAFEQYF

V: TRBV28
size: few
D: TRBD2
J: TRBJ2-1
DNA: TGTGCCAGCAGTTCCGCCTCCATAGCGGGAGGGGGCAATGAGCAGTTCTTC
CDR3: CASSSASIAGGGNEQFF

V: TRBV5-1
size: few
D: TRBD2
J: TRBJ2-2
DNA: TGTGCCAGCAGCTTGACAGTGAGGACTAGTTGGACCGGGGAGCTGTTTTTT
CDR3: CASSLTVRTSWTGELFF

V: TRBV4-1
size: few
D: TRBD1
J: TRBJ1-4
DNA: TGCGCCAGCAGCCGACGACAGGGCACTAATGAAAAACTGTTTTTT
CDR3: CASSRRQGTNEKLFF

V: TRBV27
size: .
D: .
J: TRBJ2-6
DNA: TGTGCCAGCAGCCCCTCCCCCTCTGGGGCCAACGTCCTGACTTTC
CDR3: CASSPSPSGANVLTF

V: TRBV6-2/TRBV6-3
size: many
D: TRBD2
J: TRBJ2-1
DNA: TGTGCCAGCAGTTACGGCCTAGCGGGAGGTTACAATGAGCAGTTCTTC
CDR3: CASSYGLAGGYNEQFF

V: TRBV7-2
size: few
D: TRBD2
J: TRBJ2-7
DNA: TGTGCCAGCAGTTATCTAGCGGGAGATCACTACGAGCAGTACTTC
CDR3: CASSYLAGDHYEQYF

V: TRBV2
size: few
D: .
J: TRBJ1-2
DNA: TGTGCCAGCAGTGAATTAACAGGGAACTATGGCTACACCTTC
CDR3: CASSELTGNYGYTF

V: TRBV6-1
size: .
D: TRBD2
J: TRBJ2-1
DNA: TGTGCCAGCAGGCCTGGACTAGCGGGAATGGAGCAGTTCTTC
CDR3: CASRPGLAGMEQFF

V: TRBV5-6
size: few
D: TRBD2
J: TRBJ2-1
DNA: TGTGCCAGCAGCTCGGTCCGCGGGGCGGGAGGAAAAAGCTCCTACAATGAGCAGTTCTTC
CDR3: CASSSVRGAGGKSSYNEQFF

V: TRBV29-1
size: few
D: .
J: TRBJ2-5
DNA: TGCAGCGGTGGGAGGGAGACCCAGTACTTC
CDR3: CSGGRETQYF

V: TRBV20-1
size: few
D: .
J: TRBJ1-2
DNA: TGCAGTGCCATGACAGAGCCTGGCTACACCTTC
CDR3: CSAMTEPGYTF

V: TRBV7-2
size: few
D: TRBD2
J: TRBJ2-1
DNA: TGTGCCAGCAGCCGAAGCGGGGGGGCGATGTTCTTC
CDR3: CASSRSGGAMFF

V: TRBV7-2
size: .
D: TRBD2
J: TRBJ2-5
DNA: TGTGCCAGCAGCGGCGGGGGGTTGGGGACCCAGTACTTC
CDR3: CASSGGGLGTQYF

V: TRBV9
size: many
D: TRBD2
J: TRBJ2-1
DNA: TGTGCCAGCAGCCCGCGGACTAGCGGGATTGGGTACAATGAGCAGTTCTTC
CDR3: CASSPRTSGIGYNEQFF